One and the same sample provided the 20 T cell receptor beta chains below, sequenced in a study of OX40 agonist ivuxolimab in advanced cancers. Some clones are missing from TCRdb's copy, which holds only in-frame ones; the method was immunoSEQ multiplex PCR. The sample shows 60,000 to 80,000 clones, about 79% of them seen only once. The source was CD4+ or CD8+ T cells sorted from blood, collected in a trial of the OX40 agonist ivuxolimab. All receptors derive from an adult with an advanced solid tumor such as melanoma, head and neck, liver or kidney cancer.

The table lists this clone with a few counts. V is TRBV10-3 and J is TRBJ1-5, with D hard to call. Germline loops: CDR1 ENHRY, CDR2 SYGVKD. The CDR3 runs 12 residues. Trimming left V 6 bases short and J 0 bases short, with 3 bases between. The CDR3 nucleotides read TGTGCCATCAGAGATAGCAATCAGCCCCAGCATTTT. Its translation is CAIRDSNQPQHF.

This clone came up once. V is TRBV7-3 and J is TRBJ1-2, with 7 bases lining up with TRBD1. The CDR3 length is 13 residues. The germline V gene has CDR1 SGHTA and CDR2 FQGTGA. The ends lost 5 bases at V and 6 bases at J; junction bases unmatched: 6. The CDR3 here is CASSAQTGDGYTF. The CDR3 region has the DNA TGTGCCAGCAGCGCCCAAACAGGGGATGGCTACACCTTC. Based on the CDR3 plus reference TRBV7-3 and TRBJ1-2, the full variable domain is GAGVSQTPSNKVTEKGKYVELRCDPISGHTALYWYRQSLGQGPEFLIYFQGTGAADDSGLPNDRFFAVRPEGSVSTLKIQRTERGDSAVYLCASSAQTGDGYTFGSGTRLTVV.

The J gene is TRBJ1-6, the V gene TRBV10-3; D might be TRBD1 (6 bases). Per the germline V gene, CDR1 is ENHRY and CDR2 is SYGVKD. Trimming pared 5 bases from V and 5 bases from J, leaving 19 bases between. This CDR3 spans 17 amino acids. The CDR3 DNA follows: TGTGCCATCAGTTTTACAGGGAGTCAGGGGAATAATTCACCCCTCCACTTT. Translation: CAISFTGSQGNNSPLHF.

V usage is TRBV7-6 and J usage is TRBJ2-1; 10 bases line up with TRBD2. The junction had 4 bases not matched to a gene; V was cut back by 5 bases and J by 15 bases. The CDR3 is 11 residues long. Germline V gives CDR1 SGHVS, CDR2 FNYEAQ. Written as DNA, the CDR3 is TGTGCCAGCAGCCAGGGACTAGCGTCGTTCTTC. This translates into CASSQGLASFF. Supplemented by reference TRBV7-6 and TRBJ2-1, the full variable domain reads GAGVSQSPRYKVTKRGQDVALRCDPISGHVSLYWYRQALGQGPEFLTYFNYEAQQDKSGLPNDRFSAERPEGSISTLTIQRTEQRDSAMYRCASSQGLASFFGPGTRLTVL.

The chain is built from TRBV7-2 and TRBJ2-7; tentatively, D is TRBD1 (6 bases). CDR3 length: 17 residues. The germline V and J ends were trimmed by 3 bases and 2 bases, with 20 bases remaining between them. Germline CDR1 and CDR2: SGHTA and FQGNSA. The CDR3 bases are TGTGCCAGCAGCTTCTTGATGACCGGACAGTTTACCTACGAGCAGTACTTC. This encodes CASSFLMTGQFTYEQYF.

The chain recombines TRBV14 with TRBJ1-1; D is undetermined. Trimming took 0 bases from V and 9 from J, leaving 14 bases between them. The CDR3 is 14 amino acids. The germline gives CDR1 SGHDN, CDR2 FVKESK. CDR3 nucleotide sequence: TGTGCCAGCAGCCAAGAATCTTCTGGGGTGAAAGCTTTCTTT. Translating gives CASSQESSGVKAFF.

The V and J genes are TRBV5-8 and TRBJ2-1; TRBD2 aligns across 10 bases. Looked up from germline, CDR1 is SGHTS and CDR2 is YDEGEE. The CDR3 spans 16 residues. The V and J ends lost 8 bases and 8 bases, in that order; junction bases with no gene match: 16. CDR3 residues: CASTVSSGSRIDEQFF. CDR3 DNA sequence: TGTGCCAGTACCGTTTCTAGCGGGAGTCGGATCGATGAGCAGTTCTTC.

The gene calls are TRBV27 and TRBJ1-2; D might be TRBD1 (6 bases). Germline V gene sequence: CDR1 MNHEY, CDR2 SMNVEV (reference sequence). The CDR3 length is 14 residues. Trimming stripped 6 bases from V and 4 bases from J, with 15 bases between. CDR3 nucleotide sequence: TGTGCCAGCAGGGGTTTAGGGGGGGCCTATGGCTACACCTTC. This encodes CASRGLGGAYGYTF.

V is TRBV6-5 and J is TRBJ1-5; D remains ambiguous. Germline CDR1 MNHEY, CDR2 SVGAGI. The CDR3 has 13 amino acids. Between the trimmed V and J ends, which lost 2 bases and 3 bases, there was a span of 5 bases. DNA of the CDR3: TGTGCCAGCAGTTACACAAACAATCAGCCCCAGCATTTT. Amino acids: CASSYTNNQPQHF.

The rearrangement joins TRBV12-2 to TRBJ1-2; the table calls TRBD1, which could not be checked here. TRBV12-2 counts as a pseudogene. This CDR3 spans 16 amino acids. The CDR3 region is CASRQRTGRFDYGYTF. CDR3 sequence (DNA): TGTGCAAGTCGCCAACGGACAGGGCGCTTTGACTATGGCTACACCTTC.

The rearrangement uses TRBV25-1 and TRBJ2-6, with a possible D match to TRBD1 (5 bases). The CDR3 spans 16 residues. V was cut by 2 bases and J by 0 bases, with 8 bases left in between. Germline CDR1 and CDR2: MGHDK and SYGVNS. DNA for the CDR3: TGTGCCAGCAGTGAACCCCAGGGCTCTGGGGCCAACGTCCTGACTTTC. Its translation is CASSEPQGSGANVLTF.

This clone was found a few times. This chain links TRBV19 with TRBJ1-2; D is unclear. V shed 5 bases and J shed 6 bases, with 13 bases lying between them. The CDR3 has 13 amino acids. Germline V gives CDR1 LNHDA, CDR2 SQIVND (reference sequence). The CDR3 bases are TGTGCCAGTAGTCTGACACGAAGGGATGGCTACACCTTC. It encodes CASSLTRRDGYTF.

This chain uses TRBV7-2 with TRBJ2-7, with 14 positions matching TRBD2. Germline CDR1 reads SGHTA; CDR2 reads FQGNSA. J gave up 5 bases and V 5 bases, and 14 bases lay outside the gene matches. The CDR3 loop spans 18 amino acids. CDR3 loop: CASSPRLAGGPGGDEQYF. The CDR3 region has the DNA TGTGCCAGCAGCCCCCGACTAGCGGGAGGGCCCGGGGGTGACGAGCAGTACTTC.

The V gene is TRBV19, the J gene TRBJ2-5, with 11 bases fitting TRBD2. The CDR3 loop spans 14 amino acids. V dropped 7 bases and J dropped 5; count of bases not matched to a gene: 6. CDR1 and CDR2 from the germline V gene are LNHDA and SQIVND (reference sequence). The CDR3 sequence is CASTGTSGRETQYF. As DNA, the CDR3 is TGTGCCAGTACCGGGACTAGCGGCCGGGAGACCCAGTACTTC.

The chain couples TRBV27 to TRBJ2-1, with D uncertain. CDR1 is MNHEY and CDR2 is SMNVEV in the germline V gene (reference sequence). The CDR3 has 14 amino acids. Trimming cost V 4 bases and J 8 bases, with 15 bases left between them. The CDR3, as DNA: TGTGCCAGCAGTTCCCGGGTCCGTATCCATGAGCAGTTCTTC. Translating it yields CASSSRVRIHEQFF.

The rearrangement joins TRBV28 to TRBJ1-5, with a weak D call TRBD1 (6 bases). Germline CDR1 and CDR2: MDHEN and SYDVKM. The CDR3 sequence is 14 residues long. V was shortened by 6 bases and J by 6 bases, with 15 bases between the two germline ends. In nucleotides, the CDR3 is TGTGCCAGCAGCCATAGTAACAGGGTTCAGCCCCAGCATTTT. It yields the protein CASSHSNRVQPQHF.

The CDR3, as DNA: TGTGCCAGCACCCCGGGACTAGCGGGCTCCTACGAGCAGTACTTC. Protein sequence: CASTPGLAGSYEQYF. The gene calls are TRBV7-9 and TRBJ2-7; 12 nucleotides align to TRBD2. CDR1 and CDR2 from the germline V gene are SEHNR and FQNEAQ (reference sequence). The CDR3 contains 15 residues. The V segment lost 7 bases and the J segment 0 bases; nucleotides outside the gene matches: 4.

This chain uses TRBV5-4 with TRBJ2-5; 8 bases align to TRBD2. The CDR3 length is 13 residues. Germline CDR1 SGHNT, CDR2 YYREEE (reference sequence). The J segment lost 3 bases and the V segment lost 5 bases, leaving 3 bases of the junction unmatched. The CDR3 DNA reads TGTGCCAGCAGTGCGGGGGGAGAAGAGACCCAGTACTTC. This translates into CASSAGGEETQYF. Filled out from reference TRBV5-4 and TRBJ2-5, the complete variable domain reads ETGVTQSPTHLIKTRGQQVTLRCSSQSGHNTVSWYQQALGQGPQFIFQYYREEENGRGNFPPRFSGLQFPNYSSELNVNALELDDSALYLCASSAGGEETQYFGPGTRLLVL.

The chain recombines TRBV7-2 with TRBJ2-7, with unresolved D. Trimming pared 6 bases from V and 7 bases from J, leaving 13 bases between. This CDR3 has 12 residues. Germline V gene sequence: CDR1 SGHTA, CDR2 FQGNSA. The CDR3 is CASSNRIAEQYF. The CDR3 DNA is TGTGCCAGCAGTAACAGAATAGCAGAGCAGTACTTC.

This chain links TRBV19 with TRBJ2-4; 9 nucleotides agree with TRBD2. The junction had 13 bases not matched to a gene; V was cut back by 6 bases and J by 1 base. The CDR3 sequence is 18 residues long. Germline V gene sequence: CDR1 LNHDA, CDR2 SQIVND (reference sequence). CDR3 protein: CASRNSGSGGRAKNIQYF. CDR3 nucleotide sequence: TGTGCCAGTAGGAATAGCGGGAGTGGTGGGCGGGCCAAAAACATTCAGTACTTC.